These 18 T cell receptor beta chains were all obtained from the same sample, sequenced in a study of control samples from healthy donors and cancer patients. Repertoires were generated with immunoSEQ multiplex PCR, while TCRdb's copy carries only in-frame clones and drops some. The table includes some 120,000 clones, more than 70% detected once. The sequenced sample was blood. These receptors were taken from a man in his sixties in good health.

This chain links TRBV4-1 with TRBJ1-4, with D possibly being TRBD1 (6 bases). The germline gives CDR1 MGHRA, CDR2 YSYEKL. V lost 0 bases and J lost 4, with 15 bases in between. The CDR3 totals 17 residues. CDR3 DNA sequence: TGCGCCAGCAGCCAAGACCGGGGGCAAGATAATAATGAAAAACTGTTTTTT. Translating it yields CASSQDRGQDNNEKLFF.

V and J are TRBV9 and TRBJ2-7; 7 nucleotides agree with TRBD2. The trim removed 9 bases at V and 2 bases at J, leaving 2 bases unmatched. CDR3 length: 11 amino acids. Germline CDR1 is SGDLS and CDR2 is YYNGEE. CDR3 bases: TGTGCCATGCTAGCGGCCTACGAGCAGTACTTC. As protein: CAMLAAYEQYF. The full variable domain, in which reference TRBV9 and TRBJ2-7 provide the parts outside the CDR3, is DSGVTQTPKHLITATGQRVTLRCSPRSGDLSVYWYQQSLDQGLQFLIQYYNGEERAKGNILERFSAQQFPDLHSELNLSSLELGDSALYFCAMLAAYEQYFGPGTRLTVT.

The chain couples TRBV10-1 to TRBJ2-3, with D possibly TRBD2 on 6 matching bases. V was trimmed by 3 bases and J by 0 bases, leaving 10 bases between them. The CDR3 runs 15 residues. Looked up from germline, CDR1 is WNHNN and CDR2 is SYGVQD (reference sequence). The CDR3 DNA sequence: TGCGCCAGCAGTGAATCGGGACTGAGCACAGATACGCAGTATTTT. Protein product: CASSESGLSTDTQYF.

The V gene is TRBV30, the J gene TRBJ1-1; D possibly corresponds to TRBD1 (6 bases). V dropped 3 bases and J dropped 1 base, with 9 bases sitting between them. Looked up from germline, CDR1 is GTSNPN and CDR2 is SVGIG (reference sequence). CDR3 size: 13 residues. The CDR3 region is CAWRRGANTEAFF. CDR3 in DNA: TGTGCCTGGAGAAGGGGGGCGAACACTGAAGCTTTCTTT.

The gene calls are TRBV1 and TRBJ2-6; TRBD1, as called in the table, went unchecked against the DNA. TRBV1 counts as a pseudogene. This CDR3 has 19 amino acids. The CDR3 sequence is CTSSQDGSGLARGANVLTF. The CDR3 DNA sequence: TGCACCAGCAGCCAAGATGGGTCAGGGCTCGCGAGGGGGGCCAACGTCCTGACTTTC.

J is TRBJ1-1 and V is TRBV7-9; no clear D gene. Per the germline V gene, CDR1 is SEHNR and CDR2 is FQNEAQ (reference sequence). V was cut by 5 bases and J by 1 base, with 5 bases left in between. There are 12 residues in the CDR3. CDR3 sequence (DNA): TGTGCCAGCAGCCAACAGAACACTGAAGCTTTCTTT. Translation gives CASSQQNTEAFF.

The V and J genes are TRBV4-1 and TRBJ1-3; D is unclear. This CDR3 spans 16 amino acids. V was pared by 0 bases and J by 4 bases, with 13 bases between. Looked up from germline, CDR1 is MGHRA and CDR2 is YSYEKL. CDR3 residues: CASSQDQRVSGNTIYF. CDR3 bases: TGCGCCAGCAGCCAAGATCAGAGGGTCTCAGGAAACACCATATATTTT.

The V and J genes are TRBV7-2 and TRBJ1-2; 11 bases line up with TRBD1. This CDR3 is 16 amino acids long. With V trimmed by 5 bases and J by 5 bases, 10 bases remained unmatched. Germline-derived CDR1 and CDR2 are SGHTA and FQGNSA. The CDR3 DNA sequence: TGTGCCAGCAGCAAGGGACAGGGGGGGATCTCTTATGGCTACACCTTC. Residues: CASSKGQGGISYGYTF.

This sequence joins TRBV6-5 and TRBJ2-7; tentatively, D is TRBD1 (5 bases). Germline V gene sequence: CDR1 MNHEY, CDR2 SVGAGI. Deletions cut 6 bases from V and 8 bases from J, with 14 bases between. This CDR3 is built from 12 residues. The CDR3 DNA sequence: TGTGCCAGCAGCTTTTTTGACAGCCAGCAGTACTTC. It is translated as CASSFFDSQQYF.

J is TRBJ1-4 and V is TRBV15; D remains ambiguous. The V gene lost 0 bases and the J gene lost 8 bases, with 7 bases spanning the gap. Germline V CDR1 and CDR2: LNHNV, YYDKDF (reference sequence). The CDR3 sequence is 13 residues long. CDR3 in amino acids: CATSREQDEKLFF. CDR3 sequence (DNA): TGTGCCACCAGCAGAGAACAAGACGAAAAACTGTTTTTT.

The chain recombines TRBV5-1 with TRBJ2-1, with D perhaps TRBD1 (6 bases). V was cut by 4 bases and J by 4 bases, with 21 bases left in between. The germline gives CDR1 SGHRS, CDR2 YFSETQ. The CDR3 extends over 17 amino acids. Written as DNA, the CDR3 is TGCGCCAGCAGCCCGCGTATAGCAGGGGCCGCGTACAATGAGCAGTTCTTC. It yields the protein CASSPRIAGAAYNEQFF.

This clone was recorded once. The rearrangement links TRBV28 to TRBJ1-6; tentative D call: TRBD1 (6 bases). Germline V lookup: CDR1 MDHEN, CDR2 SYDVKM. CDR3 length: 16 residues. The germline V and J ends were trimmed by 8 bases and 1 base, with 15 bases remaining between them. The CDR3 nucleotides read TGTGCCAGCTCGAGGCGGGGGGCATCCTATAATTCACCCCTCCACTTT. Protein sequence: CASSRRGASYNSPLHF.

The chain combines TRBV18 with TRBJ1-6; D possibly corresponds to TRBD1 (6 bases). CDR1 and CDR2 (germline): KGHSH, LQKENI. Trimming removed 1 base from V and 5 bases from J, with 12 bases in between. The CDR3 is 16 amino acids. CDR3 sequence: CASSPQGQKNNSPLHF. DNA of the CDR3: TGTGCCAGCTCACCACAAGGACAGAAAAATAATTCACCCCTCCACTTT.

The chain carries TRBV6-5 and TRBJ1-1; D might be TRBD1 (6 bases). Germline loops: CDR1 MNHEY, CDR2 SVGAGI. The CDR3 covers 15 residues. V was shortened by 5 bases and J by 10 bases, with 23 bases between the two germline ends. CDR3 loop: CASSKSGTLAPRAFF. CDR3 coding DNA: TGTGCCAGCAGTAAAAGTGGGACACTCGCGCCACGAGCTTTCTTT.

The CDR3 DNA follows: TGTGCCAGTAGTATAGGACTTATCGACGAGCAGTACTTC. Its protein product is CASSIGLIDEQYF. The chain has TRBV19 and TRBJ2-7; unclear D gene. V lost 1 base to trimming and J lost 5 bases, with 9 bases between them. The germline V gene encodes CDR1 LNHDA and CDR2 SQIVND (reference sequence). CDR3 length equals 13 residues.

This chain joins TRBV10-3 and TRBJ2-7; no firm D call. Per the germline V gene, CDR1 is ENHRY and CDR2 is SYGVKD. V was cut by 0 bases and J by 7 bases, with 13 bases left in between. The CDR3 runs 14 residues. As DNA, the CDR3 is TGTGCCATCAGTGAGTCGAACATTGGGCGGGAGCAGTACTTC. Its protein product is CAISESNIGREQYF.

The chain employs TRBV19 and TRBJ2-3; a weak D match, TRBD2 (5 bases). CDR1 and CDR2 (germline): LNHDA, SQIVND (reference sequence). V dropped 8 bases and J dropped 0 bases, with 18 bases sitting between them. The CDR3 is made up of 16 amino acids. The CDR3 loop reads CASSESGFTSTDTQYF. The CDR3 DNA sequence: TGTGCCAGTTCCGAGTCGGGGTTTACTAGCACAGATACGCAGTATTTT.

The CDR3 coding sequence is TGCGCCAGCAGCAAAACCCTGACAGGGGTGGATGAAAAACTGTTTTTT. It encodes CASSKTLTGVDEKLFF. The chain links TRBV5-1 to TRBJ1-4; 8 nucleotides line up with TRBD1. J lost 6 bases, V lost 4 bases, and 11 bases had no gene match. Looked up from germline, CDR1 is SGHRS and CDR2 is YFSETQ. This CDR3 spans 16 amino acids.